The clone carrying this T cell receptor beta chain was found many times. Its antigen is not identified. These data belong to a study of T cell repertoires in cytomegalovirus infection. V lost 3 bases, J lost 2 bases, and 10 bases stayed unmatched. The germline V gene has CDR1 MDHEN and CDR2 SYDVKM. The CDR3 extends over 17 amino acids. Regarding the study as a whole: Carriers of CMV plus the relevant HLA were identified by cumulative public TCR beta family frequency. HLA-C-restricted TCR beta clonotypes specific for CMV led the ex vivo response.

TCRdb passed the reads through MiXCR, listing each CDR3 protein once. This sample carries some 700,000 distinct CDR3 sequences, 35% of them seen once, and the ten largest clones take around 3%. The receptor comes from a human donor in good health (CMV status not recorded). Some clones in this sample may be carry-over from other donors' samples. The chain is built from TRBV28 and TRBJ2-5; 9 bases align to TRBD1. Sequenced sample: PBMCs. The CDR3 sequence: CASSFSLGTGFQETQYF. The DNA of the CDR3 is TGTGCCAGCAGTTTCTCACTCGGGACAGGGTTTCAAGAGACCCAGTACTTC.